These T cell receptor beta chains were read from a single sample in a study of human T cells and chemical hapten exposure. TCRdb redid the calling of the RACE reads with MiXCR, one entry per CDR3 protein. The sample yields approximately 160,000 distinct CDR3 sequences, about 30% seen once. The specimen comprised whole blood, sampled in connection with sensitization to the hapten diphenylcyclopropenone (DPC). The receptor source for this set is a woman between 18 and 29 years old with alopecia areata. Some clones in this sample may be carry-over from other donors' samples. The CDR3 runs from the conserved cysteine through the conserved F or W. D genes are given only for firm matches. The listing skips clone size in some rows; elsewhere it reads once, few, many or a size class.

V gene	clone size	J gene	D gene	CDR3 DNA	CDR3 protein
TRBV5-6	many	TRBJ2-3	-	TGTGCCAGCAGCTTTCCGAAAAATACGCAGTATTTT	CASSFPKNTQYF
TRBV25-1	few	TRBJ2-1	-	TGTGCCAGCAGTTGGAAGCCGGATAGCGAGCAGTTCTTC	CASSWKPDSEQFF
TRBV25-1	few	TRBJ1-1	-	TGTGCCAGCACAGGGTACCGGAACACTGAAGCTTTCTTT	CASTGYRNTEAFF
TRBV4-1	few	TRBJ1-2	-	TGCGCCAGCAGCCAAGATGTAGGAACAGCCTATGGCTACACCTTC	CASSQDVGTAYGYTF
TRBV2	-	TRBJ1-5	TRBD1	TGTGCCAGCACCCGGAAGACAGGGACCGATCAGCCCCAGCATTTT	CASTRKTGTDQPQHF
TRBV4-1	-	TRBJ2-7	-	TGCGCCAGCAGCCCCGCGGACCGGGCCTACGAGCAGTACTTC	CASSPADRAYEQYF
TRBV5-1	once	TRBJ2-1	TRBD2	TGCGCCAGCAGCCTCCCCTCCAGCGGGAGTAAGGTTGAGCAGTTCTTC	CASSLPSSGSKVEQFF
TRBV18	few	TRBJ2-1	TRBD2	TGTGCCAGCGCCGAACTAGCGGGAGTTGAGCAGTTCTTC	CASAELAGVEQFF
TRBV7-2	-	TRBJ2-6	-	TGTGCCAGCAGCTTAAACAGGGCTGGGGCCAACGTCCTGACTTTC	CASSLNRAGANVLTF
TRBV9	few	TRBJ2-3	TRBD2	TGTGCCAGCAGCGCAACCGAGGTCGAGCGGGGGTGGGCAGATACGCAGTATTTT	CASSATEVERGWADTQYF
TRBV3-1	few	TRBJ2-7	TRBD2	TGTGCCAGCAGCCAACGAACTAGCGGGACCTACGAGCAGTACTTC	CASSQRTSGTYEQYF
TRBV25-1	-	TRBJ1-1	-	TGTGCCAGCAGTGAGGAGGTTAGGACTGAAGCTTTCTTT	CASSEEVRTEAFF